This entry features one T cell receptor beta chain sequence. Only one count was recorded for this clone. The target of this receptor is not known. Within one base of it there is no much larger clone, and no base qualities were kept. Single viable CD3+CD4+CD8-CD45RO+ cells were sorted as memory CD4+ T cells on a FACSAria II. CMV serostatus was determined with a Roche Elecsys assay detecting serum IgG against CMV pp150, pp28, p38 and p52. Following thawing, total CD4+ T cells were enriched through positive selection using CD4 magnetic microbeads. The samples came from a different study that was designed specifically to examine the CD4+ T cell memory repertoire. Peripheral blood mononuclear cells were isolated and cryopreserved according to standard operating procedures, and serum was stored at -80 degrees C. The staining used CD3-PerCP (BW264/56), CD4-APC (RPA-T4), CD45RO-PE (UCHT1) and CD8-Pacific Orange (3B5) antibodies, and Sytox blue was used to exclude non-viable cells.

The record originates from a study of memory CD4+ T cells and cytomegalovirus serostatus (dated by TCRdb to 2018 to 2020). As for the study more broadly: The 33 healthy Belgian adults in the cohort included 9 who were CMV seropositive and approximately 24 who were CMV seronegative. The study sequenced CD4+ memory TCRbeta repertoires of a Belgian cohort with known cytomegalovirus serostatus to replicate a published TCR-based CMV serostatus classifier.

Genomic DNA was extracted from sorted cells with the Quick-DNA Microprep Kit. TCRbeta DNA was amplified with the immunoSEQ hsTCRbeta kit following the manufacturer's protocol. An Illumina MiSeq instrument was used to sequence the TCRbeta libraries. The paper's data handling went like this. Once out-of-frame sequences had been removed, about 2,000,000 distinct TCRbeta sequences were left, which works out to an average of around 67,000 per individual. Each individual was scored according to the count of 150 or so previously reported CMV-associated TCRbeta sequences and the total productive distinct TCRbeta count. A beta-binomial model was reimplemented in Python, and scikit-learn random forests with default parameters were trained on data from the US cohort. Classifier performance on the Belgian cohort was summarized as median AUC with percentile confidence intervals over 10,000 bootstrap iterations. Sourced from immuneACCESS, this table was stored by TCRdb with only in-frame sequences that have V and J called. A share of the clones is absent; for the studies checked, an unresolved V gene accounts for under half, and the remainder has no known explanation. V, J and clone size are taken as reported in that table, and D and trimming were inferred from the DNA itself. The sample yields 55,000 or so clones; 80% to 90% were counted once. The ten biggest clones cover about 2.1% of the sample.

The investigation overall reported the following: On the Belgian cohort, the classifier based on the original framework reached a median bootstrapped AUC of approximately 0.95, with a 95% CI of 0.76-1.00. Results were interpreted as suggesting that the CMV-associated TCR signature is largely present in the CD4+ memory repertoire. For CMV serostatus prediction, a median bootstrapped AUC of 0.95 was reached with the original framework, and a median bootstrapped AUC of around 0.89 was reached with a US-trained random forest. Among the 150 to 200 previously reported CMV-associated TCRbeta sequences, about 71 showed up in the CD4+ memory repertoires, with each one found in between one and five individuals. Only CD4+CD45RO+ memory cells were sequenced, in contrast to the original study, in which naive and memory CD4+ and CD8+ populations were covered.

The CDR3 contains 14 residues, cysteine and phenylalanine counted. CDR3 DNA only is kept here, 42 bases in frame from base 1. V sheds 4 bases and J sheds 3 bases, leaving 12 bases between their ends. CDR1 and CDR2 are drawn from the germline V gene: SGHRS, YFSETQ. The rearranged chain carries TRBV5-1 and TRBJ2-3, with an unclear D gene assignment. This TCR derives from an adult in good health and CMV-seropositive. The sequencing sample was made of memory CD4+ T cells from blood. In nucleotide form, the sequence is TGCGCCAGCAGCGCGACCGACAAGACAGATACGCAGTATTTT. This sequence encodes CASSATDKTDTQYF.